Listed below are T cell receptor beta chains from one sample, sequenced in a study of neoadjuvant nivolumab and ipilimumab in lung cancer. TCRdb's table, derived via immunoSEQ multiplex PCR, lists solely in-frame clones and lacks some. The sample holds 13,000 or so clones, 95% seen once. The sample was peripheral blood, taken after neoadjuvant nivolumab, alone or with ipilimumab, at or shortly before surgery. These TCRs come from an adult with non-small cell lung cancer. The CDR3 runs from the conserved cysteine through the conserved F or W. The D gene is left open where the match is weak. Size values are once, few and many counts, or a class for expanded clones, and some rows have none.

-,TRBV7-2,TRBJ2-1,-,TGTGCCAGCAGCTCCGAAAGGCTGTCTTATGAGCAGTTCTTC,CASSSERLSYEQFF
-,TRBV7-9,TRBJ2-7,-,TGTGCCAGCAGCTCAGACCTCTACGAGCAGTACTTC,CASSSDLYEQYF
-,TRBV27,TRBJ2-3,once,TGTGCCAGCAGCCGACGGTCGCCTAGCACAGATACGCAGTATTTT,CASSRRSPSTDTQYF
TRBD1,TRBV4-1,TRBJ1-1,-,TGCGCCAGCAGCCAGGGACAGGGGGCAAACACTGAAGCTTTCTTT,CASSQGQGANTEAFF
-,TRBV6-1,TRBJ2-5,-,TGTGCCAGTACCCGAGACAGGTACATCGAGACCCAGTACTTC,CASTRDRYIETQYF
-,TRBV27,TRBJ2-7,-,TGTGCCAGCAGTTTGTCACAGGGTTTGGGCGAGCAGTACTTC,CASSLSQGLGEQYF
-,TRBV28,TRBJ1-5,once,TGTGCCAGCAGTCCCGGGAGTGCCGGCAATCAGCCCCAGCATTTT,CASSPGSAGNQPQHF
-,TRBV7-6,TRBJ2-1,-,TGTGCCAGCAGCTTAGTAAGGACAGCCTACAATGAGCAGTTCTTC,CASSLVRTAYNEQFF
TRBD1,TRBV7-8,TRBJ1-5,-,TGTGCCAGCAGCTTAGGGGGCCGCGGACAGGGTCAGCCCCAGCATTTT,CASSLGGRGQGQPQHF
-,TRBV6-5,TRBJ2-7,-,TGTGCCAGCTGGGGTGGAGGCTACGAGCAGTACTTC,CASWGGGYEQYF
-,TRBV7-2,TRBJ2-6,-,TGTGCCAGCAGCTTAGGCCCTAAGGATGGGGCCAACGTCCTGACTTTC,CASSLGPKDGANVLTF
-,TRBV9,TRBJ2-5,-,TGTGCCAGCAGCGTAGTTGGAGGGTATCTGGAGACCCAGTACTTC,CASSVVGGYLETQYF
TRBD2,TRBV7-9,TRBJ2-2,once,TGTGCCAGCAGCCTACTAGCGGGAGTAGGCGGGGAGCTGTTTTTT,CASSLLAGVGGELFF
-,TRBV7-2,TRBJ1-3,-,TGTGCCAGCAGCTTAGAATTCTCTGGAAACACCATATATTTT,CASSLEFSGNTIYF
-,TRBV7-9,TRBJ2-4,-,TGTGCCAGCAGCCCCGGACTATCGCGAAGCATTCAGTACTTC,CASSPGLSRSIQYF
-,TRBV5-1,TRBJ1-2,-,TGCGCCAGCAGCTTGCAGCCGTCTACCCCTTCCTATGGCTACACCTTC,CASSLQPSTPSYGYTF
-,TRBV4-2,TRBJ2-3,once,TGTGCCAGCAGCCAAGATTCCGCTGGGGGCACAGATACGCAGTATTTT,CASSQDSAGGTDTQYF
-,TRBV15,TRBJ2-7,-,TGTGCCACCAGCAGAGGGGGCGGATCCTACGAGCAGTACTTC,CATSRGGGSYEQYF
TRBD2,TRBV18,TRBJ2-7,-,TGTGCCAGCTCACCGTCTATTGGCGGGAGGGCCTACGAGCAGTACTTC,CASSPSIGGRAYEQYF
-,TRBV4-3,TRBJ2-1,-,TGCGCCAGCAGCCAAGATGTAAATAGCGGTTACAATGAGCAGTTCTTC,CASSQDVNSGYNEQFF
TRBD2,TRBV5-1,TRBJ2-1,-,TGCGCCAGCAGCTTGGGGACTAGCGGGAGAGGTTCCAGTTATGAGCAGTTCTTC,CASSLGTSGRGSSYEQFF